The sequence of this T cell receptor beta chain was determined in a study of OX40 agonist ivuxolimab in advanced cancers. The overall study: The dose-escalation group included hepatocellular carcinoma, melanoma, renal cell carcinoma and head and neck cancer. About 40% of patients had received prior checkpoint inhibitor therapy.

Profiling relied on immunoSEQ multiplex PCR, and the TCRdb table lists in-frame clones only, not all of them. This sample yields some 60,000 clones, of which 86% are seen a single time; about 1% belongs to the top ten. This TCR was recovered from an adult with an advanced solid tumor such as melanoma, head and neck, liver or kidney cancer. The sequencing here drew on CD4+ or CD8+ T cells sorted from blood, taken in a trial of the OX40 agonist ivuxolimab.

CDR3 nucleotides: TGTGCCAGCAGTCTTAACACACAGCAAGATACGCAGTATTTT. Protein sequence: CASSLNTQQDTQYF. This chain links TRBV2 with TRBJ2-3; D uncertain. CDR1 and CDR2 from the germline V gene are SNHLY and FYNNEI. There are 14 residues in the CDR3. Deletions cut 5 bases from V and 5 bases from J, with 14 bases between.